These 3 T cell receptor beta chains share one sample of origin, sequenced in a study of shared clonotypes between healthy human individuals. Using immunoSEQ multiplex PCR, the repertoire was profiled, and TCRdb retains in-frame clones only, with some absent. The table has over 95,000 clones, more than 65% seen once. Input material: memory CD8+ T cells sorted from blood. Subset meaning: CD45RO+ cells pooled with CCR7-negative TemRA cells. Source of these receptors: a woman in her thirties in good health.

V usage is TRBV4-1 and J usage is TRBJ1-2; D is undetermined. From germline, CDR1 is MGHRA and CDR2 YSYEKL. CDR3 length: 14 amino acids. V lost 2 bases and J lost 7, with 14 bases in between. In DNA, the CDR3 is TGCGCCAGCAGCCAACCCCTTTATTCGGGTGGCTACACCTTC. Protein: CASSQPLYSGGYTF.

This chain connects TRBV5-1 to TRBJ2-7; 10 bases are a match to TRBD2. The CDR3 covers 13 residues. Germline lookup yields CDR1 SGHRS and CDR2 YFSETQ. V lost 4 bases and J lost 7; bases outside the gene matches: 5. The DNA of the CDR3 is TGCGCCAGCAGCCTACTACTAGCGGGGGAGCAGTACTTC. This gives the protein CASSLLLAGEQYF.

This clone was counted many times. V usage is TRBV7-9 and J usage is TRBJ2-5; TRBD2 agrees at 9 bases. Germline lookup yields CDR1 SEHNR and CDR2 FQNEAQ (reference sequence). With 2 bases clipped from V and 3 bases from J, the junction kept 4 bases outside the gene matches. The CDR3 loop spans 15 amino acids. CDR3 sequence: CASSLMPSGEETQYF. CDR3 in DNA: TGTGCCAGCAGCTTAATGCCTAGCGGGGAAGAGACCCAGTACTTC. Full variable domain (remainder filled in from reference TRBV7-9 and TRBJ2-5): DTGVSQNPRHKITKRGQNVTFRCDPISEHNRLYWYRQTLGQGPEFLTYFQNEAQLEKSRLLSDRFSAERPKGSFSTLEIQRTEQGDSAMYLCASSLMPSGEETQYFGPGTRLLVL.